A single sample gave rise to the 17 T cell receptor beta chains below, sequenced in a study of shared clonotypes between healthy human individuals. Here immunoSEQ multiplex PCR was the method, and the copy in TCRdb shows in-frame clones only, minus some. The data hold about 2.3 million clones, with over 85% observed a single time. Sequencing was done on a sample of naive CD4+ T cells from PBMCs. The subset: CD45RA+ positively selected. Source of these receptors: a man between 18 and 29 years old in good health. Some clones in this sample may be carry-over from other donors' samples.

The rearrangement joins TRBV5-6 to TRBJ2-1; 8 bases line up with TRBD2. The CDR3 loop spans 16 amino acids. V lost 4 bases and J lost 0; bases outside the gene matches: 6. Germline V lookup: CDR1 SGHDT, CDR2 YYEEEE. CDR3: CASSPLLADSYNEQFF. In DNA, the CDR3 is TGTGCCAGCAGCCCACTACTAGCGGACTCCTACAATGAGCAGTTCTTC.

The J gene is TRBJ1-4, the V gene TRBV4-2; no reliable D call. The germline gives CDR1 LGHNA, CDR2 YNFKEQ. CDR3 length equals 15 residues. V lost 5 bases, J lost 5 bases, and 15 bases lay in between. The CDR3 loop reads CASSAREGPNEKLFF. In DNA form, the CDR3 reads TGTGCCAGCAGCGCCCGGGAGGGCCCCAATGAAAAACTGTTTTTT.

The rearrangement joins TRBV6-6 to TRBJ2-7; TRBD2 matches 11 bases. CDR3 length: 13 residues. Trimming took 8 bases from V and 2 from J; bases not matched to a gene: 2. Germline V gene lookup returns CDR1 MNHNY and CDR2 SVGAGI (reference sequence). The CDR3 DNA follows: TGTGCCAGCGATAGCGGGAGGGCCTACGAGCAGTACTTC. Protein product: CASDSGRAYEQYF.

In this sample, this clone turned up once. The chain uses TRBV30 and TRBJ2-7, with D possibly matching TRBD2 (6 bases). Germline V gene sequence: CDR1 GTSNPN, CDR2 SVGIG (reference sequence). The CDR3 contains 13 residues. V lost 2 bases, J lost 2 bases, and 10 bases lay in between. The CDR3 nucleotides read TGTGCCTGGAGTATGCGCGGGACCTACGAGCAGTACTTC. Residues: CAWSMRGTYEQYF. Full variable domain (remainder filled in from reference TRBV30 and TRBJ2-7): SQTIHQWPATLVQPVGSPLSLECTVEGTSNPNLYWYRQAAGRGLQLLFYSVGIGQISSEVPQNLSASRPQDRQFILSSKKLLLSDSGFYLCAWSMRGTYEQYFGPGTRLTVT.

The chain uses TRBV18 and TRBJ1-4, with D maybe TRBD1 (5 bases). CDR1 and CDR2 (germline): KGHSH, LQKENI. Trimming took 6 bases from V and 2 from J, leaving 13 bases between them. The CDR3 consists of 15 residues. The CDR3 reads CASSAVAGTNEKLFF. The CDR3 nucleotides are TGTGCCAGCTCGGCCGTAGCAGGGACTAATGAAAAACTGTTTTTT.

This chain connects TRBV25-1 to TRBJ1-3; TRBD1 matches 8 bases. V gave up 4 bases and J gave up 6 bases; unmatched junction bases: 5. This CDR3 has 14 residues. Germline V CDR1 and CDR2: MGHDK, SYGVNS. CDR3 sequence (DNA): TGTGCCAGCAGTGCCAGGGACAGGTTAAACACCATATATTTT. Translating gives CASSARDRLNTIYF. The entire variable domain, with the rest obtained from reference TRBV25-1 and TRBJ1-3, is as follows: EADIYQTPRYLVIGTGKKITLECSQTMGHDKMYWYQQDPGMELHLIHYSYGVNSTEKGDLSSESTVSRIRTEHFPLTLESARPSHTSQYLCASSARDRLNTIYFGEGSWLTVV.

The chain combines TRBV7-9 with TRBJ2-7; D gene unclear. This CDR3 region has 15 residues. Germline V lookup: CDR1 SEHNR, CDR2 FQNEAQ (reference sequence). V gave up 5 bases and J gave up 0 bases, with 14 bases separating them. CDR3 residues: CASSGKGSPSYEQYF. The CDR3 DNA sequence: TGTGCCAGCAGCGGCAAGGGCAGCCCCTCCTACGAGCAGTACTTC.

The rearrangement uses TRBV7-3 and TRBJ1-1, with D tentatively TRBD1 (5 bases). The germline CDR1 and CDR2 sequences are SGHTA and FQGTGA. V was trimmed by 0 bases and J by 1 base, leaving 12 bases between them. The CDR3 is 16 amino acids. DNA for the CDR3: TGTGCCAGCAGCTTAACTCCGGGGCCCAGGAACACTGAAGCTTTCTTT. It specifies CASSLTPGPRNTEAFF.

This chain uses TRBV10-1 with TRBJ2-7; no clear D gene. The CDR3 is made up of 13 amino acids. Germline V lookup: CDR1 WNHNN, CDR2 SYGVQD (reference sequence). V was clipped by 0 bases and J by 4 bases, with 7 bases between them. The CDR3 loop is CASSESPLYEQYF. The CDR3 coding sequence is TGCGCCAGCAGTGAGTCCCCTTTATACGAGCAGTACTTC.

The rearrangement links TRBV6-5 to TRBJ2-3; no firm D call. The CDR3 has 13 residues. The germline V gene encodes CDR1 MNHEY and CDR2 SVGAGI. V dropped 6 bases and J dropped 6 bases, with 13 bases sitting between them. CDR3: CASSPRLRDTQYF. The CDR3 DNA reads TGTGCCAGCAGCCCCCGCCTCAGGGATACGCAGTATTTT.

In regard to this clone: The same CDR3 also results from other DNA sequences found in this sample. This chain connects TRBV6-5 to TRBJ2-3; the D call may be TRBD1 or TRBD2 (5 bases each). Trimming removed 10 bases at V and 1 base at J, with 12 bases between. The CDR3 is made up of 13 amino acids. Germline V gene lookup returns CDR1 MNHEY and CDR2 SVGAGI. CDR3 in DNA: TGTGCCACCCGGGACCCCGGCACAGATACGCAGTATTTT. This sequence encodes CATRDPGTDTQYF.

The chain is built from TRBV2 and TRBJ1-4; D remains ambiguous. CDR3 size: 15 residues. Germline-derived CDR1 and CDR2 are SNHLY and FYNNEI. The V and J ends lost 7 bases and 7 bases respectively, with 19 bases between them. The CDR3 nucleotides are TGTGCCAGCACTGAGGATCCAGGCCAATCTGAAAAACTGTTTTTT. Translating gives CASTEDPGQSEKLFF.

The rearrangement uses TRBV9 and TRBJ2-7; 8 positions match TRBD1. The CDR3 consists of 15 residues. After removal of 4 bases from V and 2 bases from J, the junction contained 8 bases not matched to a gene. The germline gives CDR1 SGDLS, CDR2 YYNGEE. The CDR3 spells CASSPRTGSTYEQYF. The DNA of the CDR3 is TGTGCCAGCAGCCCACGGACAGGGTCTACCTACGAGCAGTACTTC.

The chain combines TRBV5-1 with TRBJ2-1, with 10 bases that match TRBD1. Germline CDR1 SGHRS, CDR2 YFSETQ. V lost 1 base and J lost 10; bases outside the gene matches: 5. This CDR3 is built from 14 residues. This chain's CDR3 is CASSLPGTGVEQFF. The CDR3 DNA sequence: TGCGCCAGCAGCTTGCCCGGGACAGGGGTAGAGCAGTTCTTC.

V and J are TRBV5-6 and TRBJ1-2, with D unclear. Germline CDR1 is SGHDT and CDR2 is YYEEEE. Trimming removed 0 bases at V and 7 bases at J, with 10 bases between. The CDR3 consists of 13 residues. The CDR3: CASSLVSGTGYTF. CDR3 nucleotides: TGTGCCAGCAGCTTGGTGTCGGGAACTGGCTACACCTTC.

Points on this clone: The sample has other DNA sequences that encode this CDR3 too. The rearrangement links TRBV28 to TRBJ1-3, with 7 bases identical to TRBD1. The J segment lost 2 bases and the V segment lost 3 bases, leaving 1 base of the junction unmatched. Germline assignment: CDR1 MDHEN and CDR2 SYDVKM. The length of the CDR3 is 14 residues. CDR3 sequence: CASSLRGPGNTIYF. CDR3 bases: TGTGCCAGCAGTTTGAGGGGGCCTGGAAACACCATATATTTT.

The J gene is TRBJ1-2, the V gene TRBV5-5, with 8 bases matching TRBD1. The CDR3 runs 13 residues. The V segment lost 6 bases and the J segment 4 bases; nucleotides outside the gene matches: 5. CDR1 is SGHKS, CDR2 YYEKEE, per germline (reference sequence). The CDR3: CASTGQGPYGYTF. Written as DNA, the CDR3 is TGTGCCAGCACCGGACAGGGTCCCTATGGCTACACCTTC.